This T cell receptor beta chain came from a study of CD8+CD57+ T cells in acquired aplastic anemia. In the study overall: CD4+ and CD8+ cells, once sorted, gave DNA averaging roughly 3 ug.

General study findings and limits: The study identified 25 to 30 CD8+ CDR3 sequences shared by patients and controls.

Details on this clonotype: What it binds is unknown.

V lost 3 bases and J lost 8; bases outside the gene matches: 15. Germline CDR1 LNHNV, CDR2 YYDKDF (reference sequence). This CDR3 is 17 amino acids long. Investigators profiled TCR beta VDJ and CDR3 from genomic DNA template. TCRdb itself ran the reads through MiXCR, one entry per CDR3 protein. This sample has 160,000 or so distinct CDR3 sequences, with 65% to 75% found just once. It was patients with CD8+CD57+ cell expansion by flow cytometry who were chosen for sequencing. There were no patients without severe acquired aplastic anemia. The clonotype comes from a human donor with aplastic anemia. J is TRBJ2-1 and V is TRBV15, with TRBD2 identical over 8 bases. Input material: sorted CD4+, CD8+, or CD8+CD57+ T cells (not recorded which) from PBMCs. CDR3 bases: TGTGCCACCAGCAGCGGTAATTTAGCGGGGACGAGAGATGAGCAGTTCTTC. This encodes CATSSGNLAGTRDEQFF.